The text below deals with one T cell receptor beta chain. The data belong to a study of blood T cell repertoires in COVID-19. Study context: COVID-19 samples, acute and convalescent, were from the United States, Italy and Spain.

Original processing methods: Estimation of nucleated cell counts was performed using reference gene primer amplification. Sequencing was performed with immunoSEQ multiplex PCR; in TCRdb, only in-frame clones are kept and a portion is missing. The V and J calls and clone size are taken from that table; D and trimming were inferred from the DNA. This repertoire shows 250,000 to 400,000 clones, roughly 90% found once; its top ten account for approximately 2.9%. Enrolled during active infection, Seattle patients were then followed longitudinally. V was pared by 4 bases and J by 1 base, with 3 bases of the junction left unmatched. The germline CDR1 and CDR2 sequences are MNHNS and SASEGT. The CDR3 spans 14 residues.

V usage is TRBV6-1 and J usage is TRBJ2-5; 7 bases line up with TRBD1. Material: peripheral blood. The TCR originated in a woman in her twenties or thirties with COVID-19, enrolled during active disease. CDR3 in amino acids: CASSGTGVQETQYF. The CDR3 coding sequence is TGTGCCAGCAGTGGGACAGGCGTCCAAGAGACCCAGTACTTC.